Shown below are 23 T cell receptor beta chains from a single sample sequenced in a study of blood T cell repertoires in COVID-19 (dated by TCRdb to 2018 to 2021). The method was the immunoSEQ multiplex PCR assay. As stored in TCRdb, this immuneACCESS dataset retains in-frame rearrangements with V and J assigned. A fraction of the clones does not appear; measured against another copy, unresolved V genes explain less than half of the discrepancy, and the remainder lacks a known reason. The sample contains a few hundred thousand clones, about 86% of them found a single time. Approximately 6.2% of the sample belongs to the ten largest clones. Material: peripheral blood. Every receptor here comes from a man aged 60-69 years who had recovered from COVID-19.

The rearrangement joins TRBV27 to TRBJ2-5; possibly TRBD1 for D (6 bases). Between the trimmed V and J ends, which lost 6 bases and 1 base, there was a span of 9 bases. CDR1 is MNHEY, CDR2 SMNVEV, per germline (reference sequence). This CDR3 has 13 amino acids. CDR3 in amino acids: CASRGQFQETQYF. The CDR3 DNA reads TGTGCCAGCAGAGGACAGTTCCAAGAGACCCAGTACTTC.

The rearrangement joins TRBV12-5 to TRBJ1-1; D is unresolved. The germline V and J ends were trimmed by 1 base and 0 bases, with 3 bases remaining between them. CDR3 length equals 13 residues. Germline V lookup: CDR1 LGHNT, CDR2 FRNRAP. The CDR3, as DNA: TGTGCTAGTGGTTTGGGGCTGAACACTGAAGCTTTCTTT. This codes for CASGLGLNTEAFF.

The chain carries TRBV5-1 and TRBJ2-1; the match to TRBD1 covers 8 bases. Germline CDR1 reads SGHRS; CDR2 reads YFSETQ. The CDR3 loop spans 15 amino acids. V lost 3 bases, J lost 0 bases, and 2 bases stayed unmatched. CDR3 DNA sequence: TGCGCCAGCAGCTCCCAGGGGGCCTCCTACAATGAGCAGTTCTTC. Amino acids: CASSSQGASYNEQFF.

V and J are TRBV12-2 and TRBJ1-6; the table assigns TRBD1, which was not confirmed against the DNA. TRBV12-2 is reported as a pseudogene. This CDR3 has 15 amino acids. The CDR3 spells CASRNRTGRGSPLHF. The CDR3 region has the DNA TGTGCAAGTCGCAATCGGACAGGGAGGGGCTCACCCCTCCACTTT.

V is TRBV19 and J is TRBJ2-5; 7 bases are shared with TRBD1. The germline gives CDR1 LNHDA, CDR2 SQIVND (reference sequence). After removal of 4 bases from V and 5 bases from J, the junction contained 4 bases not matched to a gene. The CDR3 sequence is 13 residues long. The CDR3 loop reads CASSSGTVETQYF. DNA of the CDR3: TGTGCCAGTAGTAGTGGGACAGTGGAGACCCAGTACTTC.

V is TRBV6-5 and J is TRBJ2-2, with 8 bases fitting TRBD1. J lost 6 bases, V lost 5 bases, and 8 bases had no gene match. The V gene's germline CDR1 is MNHEY and CDR2 SVGAGI. There are 15 residues in the CDR3. This CDR3 is CASSQGAVGAGELFF. The CDR3 nucleotides are TGTGCCAGCAGTCAGGGGGCGGTGGGCGCCGGGGAGCTGTTTTTT.

The rearrangement links TRBV10-1 to TRBJ1-1, with 9 bases matching TRBD1. Germline trimming cut 3 bases from V and 1 base from J; bases unmatched to any gene: 6. The germline V gene encodes CDR1 WNHNN and CDR2 SYGVQD (reference sequence). This CDR3 comprises 16 residues. Here the CDR3 DNA reads TGCGCCAGCAGTGAAGGGACAGGGTTAGGGAACACTGAAGCTTTCTTT. Translating gives CASSEGTGLGNTEAFF.

About this clone: Just one base apart from a much larger clone, this may be a read error. The rearrangement uses TRBV7-2 and TRBJ1-1; tentative D call: TRBD1 (5 bases). Trimming pared 4 bases from V and 1 base from J, leaving 7 bases between. CDR1 is SGHTA and CDR2 is FQGNSA in the germline V gene. The CDR3 is 13 residues long. The CDR3 region has the DNA TGTGCCAGCAGCTCCGACAGGAACACTGAAGCTTTCTTT. Amino acids: CASSSDRNTEAFF. The full variable domain, in which reference TRBV7-2 and TRBJ1-1 provide the parts outside the CDR3, is GAGVSQSPSNKVTEKGKDVELRCDPISGHTALYWYRQSLGQGLEFLIYFQGNSAPDKSGLPSDRFSAERTGGSVSTLTIQRTQQEDSAVYLCASSSDRNTEAFFGQGTRLTVV.

The chain employs TRBV11-2 and TRBJ1-2; D call uncertain. The length of the CDR3 is 13 residues. Trimming left V 2 bases short and J 7 bases short, with 11 bases between. The germline CDR1 and CDR2 sequences are SGHAT and FQNNGV. CDR3 nucleotide sequence: TGTGCCAGCAGCTTATGGGGAGCCCGTGGCTACACCTTC. It yields the protein CASSLWGARGYTF.

V gene TRBV7-2 combines with J gene TRBJ2-5, with 8 bases fitting TRBD2. This CDR3 has 14 amino acids. The germline V gene encodes CDR1 SGHTA and CDR2 FQGNSA. V lost 4 bases and J lost 5; bases outside the gene matches: 6. CDR3 DNA sequence: TGTGCCAGCAGCTCGTCGGGGGGGCGGGAGACCCAGTACTTC. Protein sequence: CASSSSGGRETQYF.

J is TRBJ2-5 and V is TRBV15, with 7 nucleotides matching TRBD1. Germline V CDR1 and CDR2: LNHNV, YYDKDF (reference sequence). The CDR3 totals 13 residues. V gave up 6 bases and J gave up 3 bases; unmatched junction bases: 4. The CDR3 region is CATSKGAEETQYF. The CDR3 DNA is TGTGCCACCAGTAAGGGGGCAGAAGAGACCCAGTACTTC.

The genes are TRBV11-3 and TRBJ2-2, with D possibly being TRBD1 (6 bases). Deletions cut 5 bases from V and 8 bases from J, with 9 bases between. Germline CDR1 reads SGHNT; CDR2 reads YENEEA. The CDR3 spans 12 residues. Here the CDR3 reads CASSQGRGELFF. Written as DNA, the CDR3 is TGTGCCAGCAGCCAGGGGCGGGGGGAGCTGTTTTTT.

The sample holds one count of this clone. Written as DNA, the CDR3 is TGTGCCAGCAGCTCTATTCTCTTTCGGGGGGGCACTGAAGCTTTCTTT. As protein: CASSSILFRGGTEAFF. The J gene is TRBJ1-1, the V gene TRBV11-1; tentative D call: TRBD1 (5 bases). CDR1 and CDR2 (germline): SGHAT, FQDESV (reference sequence). The length of the CDR3 is 16 residues. V was shortened by 4 bases and J by 4 bases, with 19 bases between the two germline ends. Combining the CDR3 with reference TRBV11-1 and TRBJ1-1 gives the whole variable domain EAEVAQSPRYKITEKSQAVAFWCDPISGHATLYWYRQILGQGPELLVQFQDESVVDDSQLPKDRFSAERLKGVDSTLKIQPAELGDSAMYLCASSSILFRGGTEAFFGQGTRLTVV.

The CDR3 region is CASSLRGPAMTGGAYNEQFF. Written as DNA, the CDR3 is TGTGCCAGCAGCCTACGGGGGCCAGCCATGACAGGGGGCGCTTACAATGAGCAGTTCTTC. This chain links TRBV6-2 or TRBV6-3 with TRBJ2-1, with 10 bases fitting TRBD1. Germline V gives CDR1 MNHEY, CDR2 SVGEGT. The J segment lost 4 bases and the V segment lost 6 bases, leaving 21 bases of the junction unmatched. There are 20 residues in the CDR3.

The chain joins TRBV19 to TRBJ2-7, with 7 bases matching TRBD1. After removal of 4 bases from V and 0 bases from J, the junction contained 3 bases not matched to a gene. Germline CDR1 is LNHDA and CDR2 is SQIVND (reference sequence). The CDR3 is 14 amino acids. This CDR3 reads CASSRGTVSYEQYF. The CDR3, as DNA: TGTGCCAGTAGTAGAGGGACAGTCTCCTACGAGCAGTACTTC.

J is TRBJ2-3 and V is TRBV6-6, with 8 positions matching TRBD1. Germline lookup yields CDR1 MNHNY and CDR2 SVGAGI (reference sequence). V trimming: 5 bases; J trimming: 1 base; junction bases outside the gene matches: 8. The CDR3 loop spans 16 amino acids. The DNA for the CDR3 is TGTGCCAGCAGTAGGGACGGACAGGGCGGCACAGATACGCAGTATTTT. It encodes CASSRDGQGGTDTQYF.

The chain has TRBV24-1 and TRBJ2-3; D remains ambiguous. CDR3 length: 14 amino acids. Germline V gives CDR1 KGHDR, CDR2 SFDVKD. Trimming pared 3 bases from V and 4 bases from J, leaving 10 bases between. CDR3 in DNA: TGTGCCACCAGTGATCCAGGCTATGCAGATACGCAGTATTTT. This sequence encodes CATSDPGYADTQYF.

The CDR3 spells CASSPGQLNQPQHF. CDR3 nucleotide sequence: TGTGCCAGCAGCCCTGGACAGCTCAATCAGCCCCAGCATTTT. The V call is TRBV28, the J call TRBJ1-5, with a tentative D call TRBD1 (6 bases). V shed 6 bases and J shed 3 bases, with 12 bases lying between them. The CDR3 contains 14 residues. The germline V gene encodes CDR1 MDHEN and CDR2 SYDVKM.

This rearrangement joins TRBV9 to TRBJ2-1; D perhaps matches TRBD2 (5 bases). Per germline, CDR1 SGDLS and CDR2 YYNGEE. This CDR3 region has 16 residues. Between the trimmed V and J ends, which lost 3 bases and 2 bases, there was a span of 15 bases. The CDR3 reads CASSGSRLSTYNEQFF. CDR3 nucleotides: TGTGCCAGCAGCGGAAGCCGACTATCAACCTACAATGAGCAGTTCTTC.

This rearrangement joins TRBV28 to TRBJ1-2, with D hard to call. The ends were cut back, 8 bases at V and 5 bases at J, with 18 bases in the middle. This CDR3 is built from 14 residues. CDR1 is MDHEN and CDR2 is SYDVKM in the germline V gene. CDR3 bases: TGTGCCAGCTACCGTTCCTTGGGCCCGTATGGCTACACCTTC. This translates into CASYRSLGPYGYTF.

The chain employs TRBV2 and TRBJ2-2, with TRBD2 matching over 7 bases. Germline V CDR1 and CDR2: SNHLY, FYNNEI. V lost 7 bases and J lost 6; bases outside the gene matches: 11. The CDR3 length is 15 residues. The DNA of the CDR3 is TGTGCCAGCAAAACTTCGGGGGGTCGCGCCGGGGAGCTGTTTTTT. It codes for CASKTSGGRAGELFF.

The V call is TRBV28, the J call TRBJ1-2, with D tentatively TRBD1 (5 bases). CDR3 length: 13 residues. Germline lookup yields CDR1 MDHEN and CDR2 SYDVKM. The V end lost 6 bases, the J end lost 1 base, and 9 bases lay between the germline ends. DNA for the CDR3: TGTGCCAGCAGGGAGGGGAATAACTATGGCTACACCTTC. It translates to CASREGNNYGYTF.

This chain connects TRBV6-6 to TRBJ1-5; no firm D call. The germline V gene has CDR1 MNHNY and CDR2 SVGAGI (reference sequence). The CDR3 consists of 14 residues. Trimming took off 2 bases at V and 0 bases at J, with 5 bases between the two ends. CDR3 residues: CASSYTNSNQPQHF. CDR3 bases: TGTGCCAGCAGTTACACAAATAGCAATCAGCCCCAGCATTTT.